This TCR beta chain was obtained from a study of T cells in Graves' hyperthyroidism and ophthalmopathy. Ophthalmopathy in the patients scored at least 3 on Clinical Activity Score and at least 4 on NOSPECS grade, lasting under 3 months. Study-wide findings and caveats: A 13 V-J signature model discriminated ophthalmopathy versus stable hyperthyroidism. Ophthalmopathy got predicted by the model a median 6.5 months before its onset. Blood also contained most expanded thyroid clonotypes above 0.001.

CDR3 length equals 15 residues. J gave up 4 bases and V 1 base, and 3 bases lay outside the gene matches. Germline values: CDR1 MNHNS, CDR2 SASEGT. This clonotype occurred many times. The antigen is undetermined. Regions amplified from RNA transcripts were the TCR beta CDR3 regions. Researchers ran a first-round RT-PCR on the TCR CDR3 using the HTBI primer set. Each CDR3 protein gets one entry after TCRdb re-called the multiplex PCR reads with MiXCR. The sample lists approximately 530,000 distinct CDR3 sequences, just under 20% seen once, with roughly 50% in the top ten. The J gene is TRBJ1-5, the V gene TRBV6-1, with 8 bases aligning to TRBD1. Specimen: blood. The receptor was isolated from a man in his forties with Graves' ophthalmopathy. CDR3 DNA: TGTGCCAGCAGTGAAGTTCGACAGGGGAATCAGCCCCAGCATTTT. Its protein is CASSEVRQGNQPQHF.